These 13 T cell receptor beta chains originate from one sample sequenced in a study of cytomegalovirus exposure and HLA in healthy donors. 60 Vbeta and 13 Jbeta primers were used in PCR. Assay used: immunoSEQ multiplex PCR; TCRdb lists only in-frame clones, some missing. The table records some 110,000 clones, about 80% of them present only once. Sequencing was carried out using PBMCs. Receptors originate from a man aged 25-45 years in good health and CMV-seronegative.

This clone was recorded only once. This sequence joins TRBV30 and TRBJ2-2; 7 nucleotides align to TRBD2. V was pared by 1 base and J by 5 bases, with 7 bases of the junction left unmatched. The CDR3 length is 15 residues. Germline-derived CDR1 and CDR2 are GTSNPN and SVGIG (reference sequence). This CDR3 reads CAWSAGGRITGELFF. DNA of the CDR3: TGTGCCTGGAGTGCGGGGGGAAGGATAACCGGGGAGCTGTTTTTT.

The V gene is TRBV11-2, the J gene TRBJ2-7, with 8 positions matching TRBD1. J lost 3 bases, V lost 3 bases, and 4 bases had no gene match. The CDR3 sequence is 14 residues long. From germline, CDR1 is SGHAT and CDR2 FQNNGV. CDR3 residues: CASSLDRVNYEQYF. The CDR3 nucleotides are TGTGCCAGCAGCTTGGACAGGGTCAACTACGAGCAGTACTTC.

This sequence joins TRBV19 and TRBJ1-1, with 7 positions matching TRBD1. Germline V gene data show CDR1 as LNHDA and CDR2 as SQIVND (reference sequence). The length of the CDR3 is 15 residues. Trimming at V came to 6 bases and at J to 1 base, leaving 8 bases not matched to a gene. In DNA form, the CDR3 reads TGTGCCAGTAGGGGGACAGCCCTGGCGAACACTGAAGCTTTCTTT. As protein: CASRGTALANTEAFF.

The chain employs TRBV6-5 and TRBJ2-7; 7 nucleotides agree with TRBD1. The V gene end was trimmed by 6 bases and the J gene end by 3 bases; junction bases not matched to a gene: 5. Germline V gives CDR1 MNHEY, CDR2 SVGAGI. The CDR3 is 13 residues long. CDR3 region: CASSRDRYYEQYF. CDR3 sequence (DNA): TGTGCCAGCAGCCGGGACAGATACTACGAGCAGTACTTC.

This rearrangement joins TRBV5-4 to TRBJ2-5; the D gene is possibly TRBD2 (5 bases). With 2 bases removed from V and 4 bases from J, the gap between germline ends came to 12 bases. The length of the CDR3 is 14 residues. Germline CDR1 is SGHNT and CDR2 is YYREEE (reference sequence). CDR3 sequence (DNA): TGTGCCAGCAGCTTAAGCGGTAGGGCAGAGACCCAGTACTTC. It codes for CASSLSGRAETQYF.

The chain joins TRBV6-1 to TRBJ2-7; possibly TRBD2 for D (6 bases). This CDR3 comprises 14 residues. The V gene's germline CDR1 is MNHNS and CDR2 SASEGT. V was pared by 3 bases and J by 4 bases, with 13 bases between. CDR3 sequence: CASSDGLAQYEQYF. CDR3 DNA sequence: TGTGCCAGCAGTGACGGCCTAGCGCAGTACGAGCAGTACTTC.

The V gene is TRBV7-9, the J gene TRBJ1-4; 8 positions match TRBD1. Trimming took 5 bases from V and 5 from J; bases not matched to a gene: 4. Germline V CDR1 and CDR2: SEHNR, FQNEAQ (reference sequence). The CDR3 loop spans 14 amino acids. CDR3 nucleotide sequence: TGTGCCAGCAGCACAGGGGGTGGAAATGAAAAACTGTTTTTT. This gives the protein CASSTGGGNEKLFF.

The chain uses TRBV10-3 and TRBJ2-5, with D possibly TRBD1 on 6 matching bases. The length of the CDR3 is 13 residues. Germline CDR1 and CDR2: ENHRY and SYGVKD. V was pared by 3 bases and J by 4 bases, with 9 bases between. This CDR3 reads CAISESRGETQYF. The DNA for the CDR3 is TGTGCCATCAGTGAATCCAGGGGAGAGACCCAGTACTTC.

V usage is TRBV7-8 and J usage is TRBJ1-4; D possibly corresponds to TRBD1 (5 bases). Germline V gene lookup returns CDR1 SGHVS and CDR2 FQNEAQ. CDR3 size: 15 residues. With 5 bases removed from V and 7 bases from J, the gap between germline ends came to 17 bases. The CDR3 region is CASSPPPSRGEKLFF. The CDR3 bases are TGTGCCAGCAGCCCCCCGCCCTCAAGGGGTGAAAAACTGTTTTTT.

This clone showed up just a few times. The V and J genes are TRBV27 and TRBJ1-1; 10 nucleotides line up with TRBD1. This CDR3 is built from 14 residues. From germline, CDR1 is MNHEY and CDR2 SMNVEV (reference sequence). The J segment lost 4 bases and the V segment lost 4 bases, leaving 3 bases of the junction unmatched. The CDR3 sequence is CASSSGTGATEAFF. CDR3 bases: TGTGCCAGCAGTTCGGGGACAGGGGCCACTGAAGCTTTCTTT.

The CDR3 spells CASSLGLAGGGQETQYF. The CDR3 DNA reads TGTGCCAGCAGCTTGGGACTAGCGGGAGGGGGCCAAGAGACCCAGTACTTC. V and J are TRBV7-9 and TRBJ2-5; 16 bases align to TRBD2. The CDR3 spans 17 residues. With 3 bases clipped from V and 1 base from J, the junction kept 2 bases outside the gene matches. Germline V gene data show CDR1 as SEHNR and CDR2 as FQNEAQ (reference sequence).

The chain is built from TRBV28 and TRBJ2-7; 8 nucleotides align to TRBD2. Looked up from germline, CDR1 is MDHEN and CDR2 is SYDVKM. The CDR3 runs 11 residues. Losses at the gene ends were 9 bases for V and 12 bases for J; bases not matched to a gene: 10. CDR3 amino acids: CASFGISGRYF. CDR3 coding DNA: TGTGCCAGTTTCGGTATCAGCGGGAGGTACTTC.

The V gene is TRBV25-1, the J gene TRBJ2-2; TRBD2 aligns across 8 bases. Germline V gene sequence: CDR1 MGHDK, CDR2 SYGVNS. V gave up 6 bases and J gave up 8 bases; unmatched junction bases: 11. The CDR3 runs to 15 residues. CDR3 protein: CASSAPGTRRGELFF. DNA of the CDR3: TGTGCCAGCAGCGCCCCCGGGACTAGGCGGGGGGAGCTGTTTTTT.